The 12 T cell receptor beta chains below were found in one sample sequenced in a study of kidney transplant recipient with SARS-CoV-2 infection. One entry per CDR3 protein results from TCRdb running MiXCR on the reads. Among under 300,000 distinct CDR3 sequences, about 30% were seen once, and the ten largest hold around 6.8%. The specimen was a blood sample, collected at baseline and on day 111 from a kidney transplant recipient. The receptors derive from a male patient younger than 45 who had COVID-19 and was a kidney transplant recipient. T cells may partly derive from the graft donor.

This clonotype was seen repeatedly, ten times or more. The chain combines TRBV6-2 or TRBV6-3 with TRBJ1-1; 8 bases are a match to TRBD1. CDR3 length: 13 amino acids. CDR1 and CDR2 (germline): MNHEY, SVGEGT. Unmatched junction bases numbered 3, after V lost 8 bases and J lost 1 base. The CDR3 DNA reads TGTGCCAGCCGAACAGGGGGGAACACTGAAGCTTTCTTT. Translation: CASRTGGNTEAFF.

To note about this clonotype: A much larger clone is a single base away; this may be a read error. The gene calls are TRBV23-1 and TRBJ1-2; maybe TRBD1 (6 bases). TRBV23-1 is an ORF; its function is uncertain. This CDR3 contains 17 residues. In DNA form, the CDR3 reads TGCGTCAGCAGTTGCCAGGGGCTACGCAGAAAGACCTATGGCTACACCTTC. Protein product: CVSSCQGLRRKTYGYTF.

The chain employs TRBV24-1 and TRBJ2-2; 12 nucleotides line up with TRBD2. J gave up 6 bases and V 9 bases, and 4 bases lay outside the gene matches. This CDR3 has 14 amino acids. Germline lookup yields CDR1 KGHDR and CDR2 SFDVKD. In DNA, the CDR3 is TGTGCCACCCTGGGGACTAGCGGGCCCGGGGAGCTGTTTTTT. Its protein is CATLGTSGPGELFF.

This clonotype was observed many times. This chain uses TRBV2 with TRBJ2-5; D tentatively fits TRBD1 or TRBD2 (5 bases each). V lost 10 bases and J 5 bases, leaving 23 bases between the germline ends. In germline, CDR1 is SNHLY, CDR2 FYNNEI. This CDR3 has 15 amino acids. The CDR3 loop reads CATESTGTRVETQYF. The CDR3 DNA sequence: TGTGCCACCGAAAGTACCGGGACGAGGGTGGAGACCCAGTACTTC.

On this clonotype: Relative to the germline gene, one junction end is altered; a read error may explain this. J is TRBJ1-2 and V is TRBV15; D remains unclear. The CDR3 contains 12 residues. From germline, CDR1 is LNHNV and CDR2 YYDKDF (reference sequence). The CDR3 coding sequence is TGTGCCACCAGCAGAGATGGCTATGGCCACACCTTC. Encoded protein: CATSRDGYGHTF. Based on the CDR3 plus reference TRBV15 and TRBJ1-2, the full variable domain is DAMVIQNPRYQVTQFGKPVTLSCSQTLNHNVMYWYQQKSSQAPKLLFHYYDKDFNNEADTPDNFQSRRPNTSFCFLDIRSPGLGDTAMYLCATSRDGYGHTFGSGTRLTVV.

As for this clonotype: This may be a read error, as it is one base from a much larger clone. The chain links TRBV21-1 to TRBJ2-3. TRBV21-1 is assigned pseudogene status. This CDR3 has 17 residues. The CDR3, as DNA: TGTGCCAGCAGGTTGGTTGTAGCTACAGTCATGCAAGGTACGCAGTATTTT. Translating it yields CASRLVVATVMQGTQYF.

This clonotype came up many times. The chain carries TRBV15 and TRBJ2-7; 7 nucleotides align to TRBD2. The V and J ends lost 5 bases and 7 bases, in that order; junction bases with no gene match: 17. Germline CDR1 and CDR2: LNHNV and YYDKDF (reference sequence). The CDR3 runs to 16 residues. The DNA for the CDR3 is TGTGCCACCAGCGGAATACGAGCGGGACCCATGAGGGAGCAGTACTTC. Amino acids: CATSGIRAGPMREQYF. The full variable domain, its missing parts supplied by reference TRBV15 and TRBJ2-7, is DAMVIQNPRYQVTQFGKPVTLSCSQTLNHNVMYWYQQKSSQAPKLLFHYYDKDFNNEADTPDNFQSRRPNTSFCFLDIRSPGLGDTAMYLCATSGIRAGPMREQYFGPGTRLTVT.

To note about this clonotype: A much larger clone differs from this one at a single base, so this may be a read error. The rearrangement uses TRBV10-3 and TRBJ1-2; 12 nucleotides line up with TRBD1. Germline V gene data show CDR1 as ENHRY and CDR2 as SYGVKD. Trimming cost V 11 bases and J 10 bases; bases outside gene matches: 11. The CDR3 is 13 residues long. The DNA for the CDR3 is TGTGCCGTCCAAGGGACAGGGGGCTCTGACTACACCTTC. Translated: CAVQGTGGSDYTF.

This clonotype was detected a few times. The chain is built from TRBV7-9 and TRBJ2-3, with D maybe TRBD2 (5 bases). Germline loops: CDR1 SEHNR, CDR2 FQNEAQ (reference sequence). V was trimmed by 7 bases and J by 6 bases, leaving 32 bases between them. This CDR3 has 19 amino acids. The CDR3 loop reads CASTPEDWENDGRKDTQYF. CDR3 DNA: TGTGCCAGCACCCCCGAGGACTGGGAAAATGATGGGCGTAAGGATACGCAGTATTTT.

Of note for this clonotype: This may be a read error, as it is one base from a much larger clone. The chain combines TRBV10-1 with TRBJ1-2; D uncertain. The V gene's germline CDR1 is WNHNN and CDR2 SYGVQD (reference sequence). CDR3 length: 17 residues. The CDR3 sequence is CASSGQLRSRKTYGHTF. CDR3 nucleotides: TGCGCCAGCAGTGGGCAACTAAGATCGCGAAAGACCTATGGCCACACCTTC.

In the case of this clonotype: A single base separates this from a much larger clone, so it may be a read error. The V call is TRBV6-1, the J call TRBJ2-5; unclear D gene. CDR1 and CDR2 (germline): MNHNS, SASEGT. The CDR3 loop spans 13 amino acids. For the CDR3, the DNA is TGTGCCAGCAGTGAGGGATTACAAGATACCCAGTACTTC. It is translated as CASSEGLQDTQYF.

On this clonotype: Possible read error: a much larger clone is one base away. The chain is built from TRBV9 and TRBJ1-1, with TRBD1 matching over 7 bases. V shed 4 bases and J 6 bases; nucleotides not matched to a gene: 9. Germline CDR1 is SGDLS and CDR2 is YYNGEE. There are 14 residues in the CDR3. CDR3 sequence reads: CASSTRDRNAEAFF. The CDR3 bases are TGTGCCAGCAGCACCCGGGACAGAAACGCTGAAGCTTTCTTT.